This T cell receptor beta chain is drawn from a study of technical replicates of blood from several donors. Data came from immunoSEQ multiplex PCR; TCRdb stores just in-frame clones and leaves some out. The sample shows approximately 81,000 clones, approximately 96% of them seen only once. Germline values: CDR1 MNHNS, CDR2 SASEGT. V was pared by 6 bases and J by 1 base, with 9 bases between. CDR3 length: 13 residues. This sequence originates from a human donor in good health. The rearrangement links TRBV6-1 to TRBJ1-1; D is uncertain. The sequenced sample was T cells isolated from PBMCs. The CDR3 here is CASSLAGNTEAFF. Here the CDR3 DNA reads TGTGCCAGCAGCCTCGCGGGGAACACTGAAGCTTTCTTT.